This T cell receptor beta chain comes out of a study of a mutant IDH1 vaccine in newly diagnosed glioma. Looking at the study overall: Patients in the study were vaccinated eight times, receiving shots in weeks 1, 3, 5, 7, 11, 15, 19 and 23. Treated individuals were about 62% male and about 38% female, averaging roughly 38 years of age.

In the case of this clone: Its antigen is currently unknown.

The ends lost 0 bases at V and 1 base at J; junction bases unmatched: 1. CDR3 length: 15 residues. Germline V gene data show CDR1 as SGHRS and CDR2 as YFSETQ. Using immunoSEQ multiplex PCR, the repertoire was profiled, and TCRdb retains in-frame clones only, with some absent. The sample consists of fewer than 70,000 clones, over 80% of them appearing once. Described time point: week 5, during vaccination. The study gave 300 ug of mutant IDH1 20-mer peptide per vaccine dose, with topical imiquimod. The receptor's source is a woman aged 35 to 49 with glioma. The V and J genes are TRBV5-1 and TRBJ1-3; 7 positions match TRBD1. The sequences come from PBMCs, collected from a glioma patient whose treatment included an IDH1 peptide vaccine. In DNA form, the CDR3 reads TGCGCCAGCAGCTTGGAGGGGGCTTCTGGAAACACCATATATTTT. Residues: CASSLEGASGNTIYF.